These 11 T cell receptor beta chains were sequenced from one sample in a study of T cell responses to AZD1222 COVID-19 vaccine. Repertoires were generated with immunoSEQ multiplex PCR, while TCRdb's copy carries only in-frame clones and drops some. Altogether some 150,000 clones are present, around 90% being singletons, with the ten largest covering about 3%. The specimen comprised peripheral blood, sampled on day 0 of MenACWY control vaccination. The receptors were sampled from an adult in good health.

The chain carries TRBV7-3 and TRBJ2-2; TRBD1 matches 9 bases. The germline V gene encodes CDR1 SGHTA and CDR2 FQGTGA. J lost 5 bases, V lost 5 bases, and 9 bases had no gene match. The CDR3 is 16 amino acids. This chain's CDR3 is CASSETGGDRTGELFF. The CDR3 nucleotides are TGTGCCAGCAGCGAAACAGGGGGCGACCGTACCGGGGAGCTGTTTTTT.

The genes are TRBV28 and TRBJ2-3; 8 bases fit TRBD2. CDR1 is MDHEN and CDR2 is SYDVKM in the germline V gene. V trimming: 6 bases; J trimming: 0 bases; junction bases outside the gene matches: 8. The CDR3 runs to 16 residues. The CDR3 DNA reads as TGTGCCAGCAGAACATTTAGCGGGACTAGCACAGATACGCAGTATTTT. Translating it yields CASRTFSGTSTDTQYF. Based on the CDR3 plus reference TRBV28 and TRBJ2-3, the full variable domain is DVKVTQSSRYLVKRTGEKVFLECVQDMDHENMFWYRQDPGLGLRLIYFSYDVKMKEKGDIPEGYSVSREKKERFSLILESASTNQTSMYLCASRTFSGTSTDTQYFGPGTRLTVL.

J is TRBJ2-2 and V is TRBV12-3 or TRBV12-4; D uncertain. V lost 5 bases to trimming and J lost 0 bases, with 4 bases between them. The CDR3 runs to 13 residues. The CDR3 coding sequence is TGTGCCAGCAGTGGGGCGAACACCGGGGAGCTGTTTTTT. Amino acid sequence: CASSGANTGELFF.

The chain has TRBV25-1 and TRBJ1-4, with D perhaps TRBD1 (6 bases). In germline, CDR1 is MGHDK, CDR2 SYGVNS. This CDR3 has 14 amino acids. V lost 4 bases and J lost 5, with 11 bases in between. CDR3 DNA: TGTGCCAGCAGTGCGTATACAGGGAATGAAAAACTGTTTTTT. As protein: CASSAYTGNEKLFF.

The chain joins TRBV7-9 to TRBJ2-1; a possible D gene is TRBD2 (5 bases). Germline assignment: CDR1 SEHNR and CDR2 FQNEAQ (reference sequence). CDR3 length equals 14 residues. The V gene lost 6 bases and the J gene lost 3 bases, with 12 bases spanning the gap. In nucleotides, the CDR3 is TGTGCCAGCAGATCCGGGAAAGGCTACAATGAGCAGTTCTTC. Amino acids: CASRSGKGYNEQFF.

The rearrangement uses TRBV27 and TRBJ2-7, with D perhaps TRBD1 (6 bases). Germline values: CDR1 MNHEY, CDR2 SMNVEV (reference sequence). The CDR3 is made up of 15 amino acids. The germline V and J ends were trimmed by 2 bases and 3 bases, with 14 bases remaining between them. In nucleotides, the CDR3 is TGTGCCAGCAGTTTAGCAGCCGGGACACACTACGAGCAGTACTTC. This translates into CASSLAAGTHYEQYF.

CDR3 amino acids: CASSPPLAGVLSYNEQFF. The CDR3 DNA reads as TGTGCCAGCAGTCCGCCATTAGCGGGAGTCCTTTCCTACAATGAGCAGTTCTTC. The chain employs TRBV28 and TRBJ2-1; 9 bases fit TRBD2. The CDR3 covers 18 residues. Trimming removed 5 bases from V and 1 base from J; junction bases left unmatched: 12. Germline lookup yields CDR1 MDHEN and CDR2 SYDVKM.

The rearrangement links TRBV3-1 (or the pseudogene TRBV3-2) to TRBJ2-1; 10 bases line up with TRBD2. Trimming at V came to 2 bases and at J to 4 bases, leaving 14 bases not matched to a gene. There are 19 residues in the CDR3. Per the germline V gene, CDR1 is LGHDT and CDR2 is YNNKEL (reference sequence). The CDR3 DNA sequence: TGTGCCAGCAGCCAAATTCTCCTAGCGGGGGTCCCCTTTTACAATGAGCAGTTCTTC. Protein product: CASSQILLAGVPFYNEQFF.

The rearrangement joins TRBV27 to TRBJ1-1, with no clear D. CDR3 size: 14 residues. CDR1 MNHEY and CDR2 SMNVEV come from the germline V gene (reference sequence). Trimming took off 5 bases at V and 1 base at J, with 11 bases between the two ends. The CDR3 nucleotides are TGTGCCAGCAGTCTGTTAAATAAGAACACTGAAGCTTTCTTT. This encodes CASSLLNKNTEAFF.

V gene TRBV7-3 combines with J gene TRBJ1-2; D unclear. With 4 bases removed from V and 5 bases from J, the gap between germline ends came to 11 bases. The CDR3 is made up of 13 amino acids. Germline CDR1 reads SGHTA; CDR2 reads FQGTGA. The CDR3, as DNA: TGTGCCAGCAGCTCCTCGGGGAATTATGGCTACACCTTC. Translation gives CASSSSGNYGYTF.

This clone was detected only once. Here the CDR3 reads CASSVGGPADTQYF. The CDR3 DNA is TGTGCCAGCAGCGTAGGCGGGCCGGCTGATACGCAGTATTTT. The chain uses TRBV9 and TRBJ2-3, with TRBD2 as a possible D gene (5 bases). This CDR3 has 14 amino acids. Germline V CDR1 and CDR2: SGDLS, YYNGEE. The ends were cut back, 0 bases at V and 6 bases at J, with 11 bases in the middle.